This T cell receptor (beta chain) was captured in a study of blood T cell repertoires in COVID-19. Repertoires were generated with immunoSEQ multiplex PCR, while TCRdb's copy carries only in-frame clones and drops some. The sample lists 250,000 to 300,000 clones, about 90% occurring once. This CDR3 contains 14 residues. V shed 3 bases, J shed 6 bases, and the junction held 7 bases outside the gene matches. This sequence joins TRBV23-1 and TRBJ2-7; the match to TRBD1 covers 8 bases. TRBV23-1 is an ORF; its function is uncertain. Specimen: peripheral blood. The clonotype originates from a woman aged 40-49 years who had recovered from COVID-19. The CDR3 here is CASSHSGQAVEQYF. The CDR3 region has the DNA TGCGCCAGCAGTCACTCGGGACAGGCTGTCGAGCAGTACTTC.